Described below is a single TCR beta chain sequence and its context. Measured with immunoSEQ multiplex PCR; TCRdb has only the in-frame clones, and not every one. The repertoire includes approximately 280,000 clones, 90% of them detected once, and about 1.7% sits in the top ten. This entry is derived from a study of blood T cell repertoires in COVID-19. Study details: T cells, B-cell-depleted T cells, or PBMCs provided the cDNA or gDNA that served as material.

Germline V gene data show CDR1 as MNHEY and CDR2 as SVGAGI. Deletions cut 0 bases from V and 4 bases from J, with 10 bases between. The CDR3 totals 15 residues. Sequencing was performed on PBMCs or T cells enriched from blood (not recorded which). The sequence was collected from a woman aged 18-35 years with acute COVID-19. The chain joins TRBV6-5 to TRBJ2-1; no clear D. The CDR3 sequence: CASSYSIPDYNEQFF. The CDR3 region has the DNA TGTGCCAGCAGTTACTCGATACCAGATTACAATGAGCAGTTCTTC.